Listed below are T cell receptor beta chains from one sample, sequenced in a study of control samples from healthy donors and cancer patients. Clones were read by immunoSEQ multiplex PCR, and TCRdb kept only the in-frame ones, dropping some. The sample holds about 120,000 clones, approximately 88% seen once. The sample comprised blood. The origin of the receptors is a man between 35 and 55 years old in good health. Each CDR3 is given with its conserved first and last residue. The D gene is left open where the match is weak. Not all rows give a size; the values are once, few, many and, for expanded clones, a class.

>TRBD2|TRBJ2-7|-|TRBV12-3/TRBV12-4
TGTGCCAGCAGTTTCACCGTGGGGGGGGAGCAGTACTTC
CASSFTVGGEQYF
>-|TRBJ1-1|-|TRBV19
TGTGCCAGTATCCACCAGATCGGAGGCTCTGAAGCTTTCTTT
CASIHQIGGSEAFF
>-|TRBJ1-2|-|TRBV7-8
TGTGCCAGCAGCTTAGAGACAGCTCCTCCATTCTATGGCTACACCTTC
CASSLETAPPFYGYTF
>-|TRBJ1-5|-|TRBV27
TGTGCCAGCAGTTCAAAGCCGACGGGAAATCAGCCCCAGCATTTT
CASSSKPTGNQPQHF
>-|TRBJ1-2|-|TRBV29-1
TGCAGCGTTGACCAGAATGGCTACACCTTC
CSVDQNGYTF
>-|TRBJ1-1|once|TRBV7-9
TGTGCCAGCAGCCCCCCAGAGAACACTGAAGCTTTCTTT
CASSPPENTEAFF
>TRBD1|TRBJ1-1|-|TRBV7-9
TGTGCCAGCAGCTCCGAACAGGGGGCAAACACTGAAGCTTTCTTT
CASSSEQGANTEAFF
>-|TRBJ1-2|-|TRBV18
TGTGCCAGCTCACCCCGTGAGGGCGAGACCGCAGGTAACGGCTACACCTTC
CASSPREGETAGNGYTF
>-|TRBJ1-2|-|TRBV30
TGTGCCTGGAAGGGAGACAGCCATTCTAACTATGGCTACACCTTC
CAWKGDSHSNYGYTF
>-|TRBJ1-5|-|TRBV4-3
TGCGCCAGCAGCCAAGATTTTGAGGCTTTAAGGCCCCAGCATTTT
CASSQDFEALRPQHF
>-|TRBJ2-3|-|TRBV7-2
TGTGCCAGCAGCTTAGCGGACCCCAATCGAGGGGGTACGCAGTATTTT
CASSLADPNRGGTQYF
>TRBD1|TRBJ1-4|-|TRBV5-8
TGTGCCAGCAGCCCGGACAGGGGGCTTATTGAAAAACTGTTTTTT
CASSPDRGLIEKLFF
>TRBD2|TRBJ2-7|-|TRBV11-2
TGTGCCAGCAGCTTAGATCTGTCTAGCGGGGGATCCCACGAGCAGTACTTC
CASSLDLSSGGSHEQYF
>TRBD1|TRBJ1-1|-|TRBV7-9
TGTGCCAGCAGGTTTACAGGGGGTACTGAAGCTTTCTTT
CASRFTGGTEAFF
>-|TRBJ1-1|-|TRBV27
TGTGCCAGCAGGGGGACTCGGAACACTGAAGCTTTCTTT
CASRGTRNTEAFF
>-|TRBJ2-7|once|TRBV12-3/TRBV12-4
TGTGCCAGCAGTCTAGGGTTCCACGAGCAGTACTTC
CASSLGFHEQYF
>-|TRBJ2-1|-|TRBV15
TGTGCCACCAGCTCCGGCTGGGAGTGGGGGCAGTTCTTC
CATSSGWEWGQFF
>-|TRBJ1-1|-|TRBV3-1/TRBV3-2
TGTGCCAGCAGCCAAGCTACCTCCGTTGAAGCTTTCTTT
CASSQATSVEAFF
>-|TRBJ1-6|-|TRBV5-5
TGTGCCAGCAGCCCCTTACTAGGACAAAATAATTCACCCCTCCACTTT
CASSPLLGQNNSPLHF
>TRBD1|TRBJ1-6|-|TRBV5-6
TGTGCCAGCAGCTTGTCGGGACAGGGGATCTCACCCCTCCACTTT
CASSLSGQGISPLHF
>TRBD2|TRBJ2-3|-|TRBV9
TGTGCCAGCACCCCCCGCGGGGGGGGCGAAGATACGCAGTATTTT
CASTPRGGGEDTQYF
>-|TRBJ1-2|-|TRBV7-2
TGTGCCAGCAGCTTAGCCGGGGGTGACTATGGCTACACCTTC
CASSLAGGDYGYTF
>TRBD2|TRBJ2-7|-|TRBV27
TGTGCCAGCAGTTTATCTGGGGGGGTCTCCCTTCTCGAGCAGTACTTC
CASSLSGGVSLLEQYF
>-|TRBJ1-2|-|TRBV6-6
TGTGCCAGCAGTTACCCCGGGTTTAAGGGGGGAACTGGCTACACCTTC
CASSYPGFKGGTGYTF
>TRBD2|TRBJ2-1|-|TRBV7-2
TGTGCCAGCAGCGCTGGACTAGCGGAGTTCTTC
CASSAGLAEFF
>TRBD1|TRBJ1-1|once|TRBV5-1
TGCGCCAGCAGCGCGGACAGGGGGCGCGGGGGCACTGAAGCTTTCTTT
CASSADRGRGGTEAFF
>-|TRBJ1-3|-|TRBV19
TGTGCCAGTACCCGGGGCCCGGTAGGCGGCGGAAACACCATATATTTT
CASTRGPVGGGNTIYF
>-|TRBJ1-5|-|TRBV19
TGTGCCAGTAGTATGAAAGGACTTAGCAATCAGCCCCAGCATTTT
CASSMKGLSNQPQHF
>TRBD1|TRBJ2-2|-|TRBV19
TGTGCCAGTAGTATAGGAGGGGGCGAACACCGGGAGCTGTTTTTT
CASSIGGGEHRELFF
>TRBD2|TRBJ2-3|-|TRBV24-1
TGTGCCACCAGTGCATTCCTTAGTGCTTCCAGGGAGGGGTTAGCTCACACAGATACGCAGTATTTT
CATSAFLSASREGLAHTDTQYF